This T cell receptor (beta chain) was profiled in a study of regulatory T cells in long-lasting Graves disease. The time point: persistent/refractory GD, antithyroid drugs over 5 years with positive TRAb. Researchers made the TCR library from RNA that was extracted from PBMCs. Trimming removed 0 bases at V and 6 bases at J, with 16 bases between. This CDR3 has 16 residues. Per the germline V gene, CDR1 is SGHRS and CDR2 is YFSETQ. The TCR beta library used iRepertoire HTBI primers with Arm-PCR amplification of CDR3. MiXCR, run by TCRdb on the multiplex PCR reads, gives a single entry per CDR3 protein. The sample comprises roughly 400,000 distinct CDR3 sequences, roughly 23% of which are singletons, and approximately 14% rests with the top ten. This clonotype was recorded once.

The clonotype originates from a female donor with Graves disease. The sample here was peripheral blood mononuclear cells (PBMCs), taken when the disease was refractory, from a patient treated with antithyroid drugs. This chain uses TRBV5-1 with TRBJ2-1; no clear D. CDR3 coding DNA: TGCGCCAGCAGCTTGGACGGTAGCCATGCCCTCAATGAGCAGTTCTTC. Encoded protein: CASSLDGSHALNEQFF.